Presented here are 24 T cell receptor beta chains from one specimen sequenced in a study of radiation and T cells in renal cell carcinoma. Profiled with immunoSEQ multiplex PCR; TCRdb holds only in-frame clones, not every one. The sample yields tens of thousands of clones, around 80% seen once. Time point: blood 2 weeks post-SBRT. Described treatment: 15 Gy SBRT to primary tumor, nephrectomy 4 weeks later. The source material was blood, sampled from a patient whose treatment included radiotherapy and nephrectomy. The receptors come from a man in his 60s with renal cell carcinoma.

V gene TRBV6-6 combines with J gene TRBJ2-7; TRBD1 agrees at 7 bases. CDR1 is MNHNY, CDR2 SVGAGI, per germline (reference sequence). J gave up 6 bases and V 5 bases, and 10 bases lay outside the gene matches. The CDR3 sequence is 14 residues long. CDR3 protein: CASSPQTGRLEQYF. CDR3 sequence (DNA): TGTGCCAGCAGTCCCCAGACAGGGAGACTCGAGCAGTACTTC.

With regard to this clone: This sample also contains other DNA sequences that code for the same CDR3. The chain couples TRBV18 to TRBJ1-3; maybe TRBD1 (6 bases). CDR1 is KGHSH and CDR2 is LQKENI in the germline V gene. The CDR3 sequence is 15 residues long. Trimming removed 1 base from V and 4 bases from J, with 11 bases in between. The CDR3 loop reads CASSPRQGSGNTIYF. The CDR3 DNA follows: TGTGCCAGCTCACCACGCCAGGGGTCCGGAAACACCATATATTTT.

The V call is TRBV14, the J call TRBJ2-2, with TRBD1 as a possible D gene (7 bases). The CDR3 contains 15 residues. V lost 2 bases and J lost 5, with 12 bases in between. Germline V gene sequence: CDR1 SGHDN, CDR2 FVKESK. In DNA, the CDR3 is TGTGCCAGCAGCCAACAGGGGGGCAGGACCGGGGAGCTGTTTTTT. It translates to CASSQQGGRTGELFF.

The chain employs TRBV11-2 and TRBJ1-1, with 8 bases fitting TRBD1. V trimming: 1 base; J trimming: 0 bases; junction bases outside the gene matches: 1. Germline assignment: CDR1 SGHAT and CDR2 FQNNGV. CDR3 length: 15 amino acids. The CDR3 here is CASSLGQGLNTEAFF. CDR3 coding DNA: TGTGCCAGCAGCTTAGGACAGGGGCTGAACACTGAAGCTTTCTTT.

This clone was counted a few times. The chain has TRBV29-1 and TRBJ2-5, with 8 bases fitting TRBD2. J gave up 5 bases and V 5 bases, and 7 bases lay outside the gene matches. Germline values: CDR1 SQVTM, CDR2 ANQGSEA. The CDR3 is 13 amino acids. The CDR3 DNA reads as TGCAGCGTTACTACTAGCGGTAGTGAGACCCAGTACTTC. Translation: CSVTTSGSETQYF.

The chain couples TRBV5-6 to TRBJ2-3, with 10 bases identical to TRBD1. Per the germline V gene, CDR1 is SGHDT and CDR2 is YYEEEE. The junction had 3 bases not matched to a gene; V was cut back by 3 bases and J by 5 bases. The CDR3 length is 14 residues. CDR3 nucleotide sequence: TGTGCCAGCAGCTGGGGACAGGGGCTAGATACGCAGTATTTT. This codes for CASSWGQGLDTQYF.

V is TRBV29-1 and J is TRBJ2-7, with 8 bases fitting TRBD1. The ends lost 4 bases at V and 0 bases at J; junction bases unmatched: 5. Germline V lookup: CDR1 SQVTM, CDR2 ANQGSEA. The CDR3 consists of 14 residues. The CDR3 region is CSVVDDRGSYEQYF. DNA for the CDR3: TGCAGCGTTGTAGACGACAGGGGCTCCTACGAGCAGTACTTC.

J is TRBJ1-1 and V is TRBV7-2; the D is unclear. The CDR3 spans 13 residues. Trimming took 2 bases from V and 4 from J, leaving 8 bases between them. Germline CDR1 is SGHTA and CDR2 is FQGNSA. The CDR3 here is CASSLMPRTEAFF. CDR3 DNA: TGTGCCAGCAGCTTAATGCCCCGCACTGAAGCTTTCTTT. Using reference TRBV7-2 and TRBJ1-1 for the parts outside the CDR3, the full variable domain is GAGVSQSPSNKVTEKGKDVELRCDPISGHTALYWYRQSLGQGLEFLIYFQGNSAPDKSGLPSDRFSAERTGGSVSTLTIQRTQQEDSAVYLCASSLMPRTEAFFGQGTRLTVV.

This sequence joins TRBV11-3 and TRBJ2-1, with a possible D match to TRBD1 (6 bases). Germline CDR1 is SGHNT and CDR2 is YENEEA. There are 15 residues in the CDR3. V gave up 3 bases and J gave up 5 bases, with 14 bases separating them. The CDR3 DNA follows: TGTGCCAGCAGCTTCGGGTCAGGGGCGAACAATGAGCAGTTCTTC. It specifies CASSFGSGANNEQFF.

This chain's CDR3 is CASSLTGGLYEQYF. The CDR3 DNA follows: TGTGCCAGCAGCTTGACAGGGGGCCTCTACGAGCAGTACTTC. The rearrangement uses TRBV13 and TRBJ2-7, with 10 nucleotides matching TRBD1. The length of the CDR3 is 14 residues. Germline V gene lookup returns CDR1 PRHDT and CDR2 FYEKMQ (reference sequence). With 3 bases clipped from V and 3 bases from J, the junction kept 2 bases outside the gene matches.

This chain connects TRBV7-6 to TRBJ2-7; 8 nucleotides agree with TRBD2. The ends lost 1 base at V and 3 bases at J; junction bases unmatched: 2. CDR1 SGHVS and CDR2 FNYEAQ come from the germline V gene. This CDR3 has 14 amino acids. In nucleotides, the CDR3 is TGTGCCAGCAGCTTAGGGCTAGCGGGCTACGAGCAGTACTTC. Translating gives CASSLGLAGYEQYF. The variable domain in full, completed from reference TRBV7-6 and TRBJ2-7, reads GAGVSQSPRYKVTKRGQDVALRCDPISGHVSLYWYRQALGQGPEFLTYFNYEAQQDKSGLPNDRFSAERPEGSISTLTIQRTEQRDSAMYRCASSLGLAGYEQYFGPGTRLTVT.

The chain couples TRBV29-1 to TRBJ1-1; D remains unclear. Per germline, CDR1 SQVTM and CDR2 ANQGSEA. The CDR3 sequence is 13 residues long. Trimming took 3 bases from V and 0 from J, leaving 8 bases between them. The CDR3 loop reads CSVDSHLNTEAFF. CDR3 sequence (DNA): TGCAGCGTTGACTCCCACCTGAACACTGAAGCTTTCTTT.

This clone came up a few times. The CDR3 nucleotides are TGTGCCAGCAGTCGGGACTCTGGGGCCAACGTCCTGACTTTC. It translates to CASSRDSGANVLTF. V usage is TRBV2 and J usage is TRBJ2-6; the D gene is possibly TRBD2 (5 bases). CDR1 is SNHLY and CDR2 is FYNNEI in the germline V gene. This CDR3 is built from 14 residues. V lost 5 bases and J 0 bases, leaving 5 bases between the germline ends.

The V call is TRBV2, the J call TRBJ1-5; the match to TRBD1 covers 9 bases. This CDR3 has 13 amino acids. Trimming at V came to 8 bases and at J to 7 bases, leaving 6 bases not matched to a gene. Germline-derived CDR1 and CDR2 are SNHLY and FYNNEI. For the CDR3, the DNA is TGTGCCAGCGAGGGGACAGGGCGACAGCCCCAGCATTTT. It codes for CASEGTGRQPQHF. Complete variable domain (other parts from reference TRBV2 and TRBJ1-5): EPEVTQTPSHQVTQMGQEVILRCVPISNHLYFYWYRQILGQKVEFLVSFYNNEISEKSEIFDDQFSVERPDGSNFTLKIRSTKLEDSAMYFCASEGTGRQPQHFGDGTRLSIL.

V gene TRBV10-2 combines with J gene TRBJ2-1; no reliable D call. Germline V CDR1 and CDR2: WSHSY, SAAADI. This CDR3 is 15 amino acids long. V was trimmed by 1 base and J by 2 bases, leaving 9 bases between them. CDR3 region: CASSELAMAYNEQFF. In nucleotides, the CDR3 is TGCGCCAGCAGTGAGTTGGCGATGGCCTACAATGAGCAGTTCTTC.

The chain joins TRBV7-6 to TRBJ2-1; 7 bases agree with TRBD1. This CDR3 is 16 amino acids long. Germline CDR1 and CDR2: SGHVS and FNYEAQ. V shed 2 bases and J 2 bases; nucleotides not matched to a gene: 6. CDR3 amino acids: CASSLKDRSPYNEQFF. The CDR3 nucleotides are TGTGCCAGCAGCTTAAAGGACAGGTCGCCCTACAATGAGCAGTTCTTC.

The gene calls are TRBV5-4 and TRBJ1-1, with 8 bases that match TRBD1. J was trimmed by 3 bases and V by 3 bases; bases with no gene match: 7. This CDR3 is built from 15 residues. Germline V lookup: CDR1 SGHNT, CDR2 YYREEE (reference sequence). CDR3 loop: CASSSPGGPYTEAFF. The CDR3 DNA reads TGTGCCAGCAGCTCACCAGGGGGCCCATACACTGAAGCTTTCTTT.

The DNA of the CDR3 is TGTGCCAGCAGCGTAGGGTCCCTTGGCTACAATGAGCAGTTCTTC. This translates into CASSVGSLGYNEQFF. The V and J genes are TRBV9 and TRBJ2-1; no clear D. The CDR3 spans 15 residues. Germline CDR1 and CDR2: SGDLS and YYNGEE. V dropped 0 bases and J dropped 3 bases, with 10 bases sitting between them.

A single count supports this clone. For the CDR3, the DNA is TGTGCCAGCAGCGCGGGGACTAGCGGGAGGGTGAGTGAGCAGTACGTC. Its protein is CASSAGTSGRVSEQYV. This rearrangement joins TRBV21-1 to TRBJ2-7; the table calls TRBD2, which could not be checked here. TRBV21-1 is designated a pseudogene. This CDR3 has 16 amino acids.

The chain employs TRBV19 and TRBJ1-5, with D tentatively TRBD1 (5 bases). The CDR3 extends over 14 amino acids. The V end lost 5 bases, the J end lost 0 bases, and 8 bases lay between the germline ends. Germline CDR1 and CDR2: LNHDA and SQIVND (reference sequence). CDR3 nucleotide sequence: TGTGCCAGTAGTTGGGGGAATAGCAATCAGCCCCAGCATTTT. This gives the protein CASSWGNSNQPQHF.

V gene TRBV25-1 combines with J gene TRBJ2-5, with D perhaps matching TRBD1 or TRBD2 (5 bases each). V was cut by 1 base and J by 3 bases, with 9 bases left in between. Germline CDR1 reads MGHDK; CDR2 reads SYGVNS. This CDR3 comprises 14 residues. CDR3 loop: CASSEFGTKETQYF. The CDR3 region has the DNA TGTGCCAGCAGTGAATTCGGGACCAAAGAGACCCAGTACTTC.

This chain joins TRBV19 and TRBJ1-2, with no clear D. V lost 3 bases and J lost 1, with 12 bases in between. This CDR3 has 15 amino acids. Germline assignment: CDR1 LNHDA and CDR2 SQIVND (reference sequence). CDR3 in amino acids: CASSIRRQLNYGYTF. The CDR3 nucleotides are TGTGCCAGTAGTATTAGGAGGCAACTTAACTATGGCTACACCTTC.

This clone was seen only a few times. This sequence joins TRBV7-9 and TRBJ1-4; D is unresolved. Trimming took 6 bases from V and 10 from J, leaving 9 bases between them. Germline lookup yields CDR1 SEHNR and CDR2 FQNEAQ (reference sequence). The CDR3 length is 11 residues. This CDR3 is CASSRQRKLFF. The CDR3 DNA follows: TGTGCCAGCAGTCGTCAACGAAAACTGTTTTTT. Full variable domain (remainder filled in from reference TRBV7-9 and TRBJ1-4): DTGVSQNPRHKITKRGQNVTFRCDPISEHNRLYWYRQTLGQGPEFLTYFQNEAQLEKSRLLSDRFSAERPKGSFSTLEIQRTEQGDSAMYLCASSRQRKLFFGSGTQLSVL.

This chain joins TRBV9 and TRBJ2-1; TRBD2 might be the D (5 bases). This CDR3 spans 14 amino acids. Germline values: CDR1 SGDLS, CDR2 YYNGEE. V was clipped by 4 bases and J by 0 bases, with 8 bases between them. CDR3 residues: CASSPRDSYNEQFF. Written as DNA, the CDR3 is TGTGCCAGCAGCCCTCGGGACTCCTACAATGAGCAGTTCTTC.